These 5 T cell receptor beta chains were all obtained from the same sample, sequenced in a study of T cells after yellow fever vaccination. TCRdb itself ran the 5' RACE reads through MiXCR, one entry per CDR3 protein. This sample has approximately 240,000 distinct CDR3 sequences, with about 3.5% found just once. The specimen was PBMCs, collected 15 days after the yellow fever booster vaccination. Receptor source: a man between 18 and 35 years old who received the YFV17D yellow fever vaccine.

This clonotype was detected many times. This chain links TRBV18 with TRBJ1-6; 9 bases agree with TRBD1. CDR3 length: 16 amino acids. V dropped 2 bases and J dropped 10; count of bases not matched to a gene: 9. Germline V CDR1 and CDR2: KGHSH, LQKENI. Written as DNA, the CDR3 is TGTGCCAGCTCACCAGTCCTCGGGACAGGGACATCACCCCTCCACTTT. It is translated as CASSPVLGTGTSPLHF.

Ten or more counts support this clonotype. The V gene is TRBV5-1, the J gene TRBJ1-1; D is possibly TRBD1 (6 bases). The V end was cut by 4 bases, the J end by 2 bases, with 18 bases between. Germline V gene sequence: CDR1 SGHRS, CDR2 YFSETQ. The CDR3 loop spans 16 amino acids. The DNA of the CDR3 is TGCGCCAGCAGCCCCGGAGGTACAGGGCGAAACACTGAAGCTTTCTTT. Translated, it gives CASSPGGTGRNTEAFF.

Many counts were recorded for this clonotype. V gene TRBV10-2 combines with J gene TRBJ2-3; the D call may be TRBD1 or TRBD2 (5 bases each). The CDR3 is 16 residues long. Looked up from germline, CDR1 is WSHSY and CDR2 is SAAADI. V gave up 3 bases and J gave up 1 base, with 14 bases separating them. The CDR3 DNA reads as TGCGCCAGCAGTGATTCGGGACCACCTCGCACAGATACGCAGTATTTT. This translates into CASSDSGPPRTDTQYF.

This clonotype was detected ten times or more. V gene TRBV6-5 combines with J gene TRBJ2-7; D may correspond to TRBD1 or TRBD2 (5 bases each). The CDR3 contains 13 residues. CDR1 is MNHEY, CDR2 SVGAGI, per germline. Trimming removed 10 bases at V and 6 bases at J, with 19 bases between. The CDR3 coding sequence is TGTGCCACTAGCCGGGACGGATTGGGCGAGCAGTACGTC. This sequence encodes CATSRDGLGEQYV.

This clonotype has ten or more counts. The chain carries TRBV4-2 and TRBJ1-1, with a weak D call TRBD1 (6 bases). The CDR3 spans 16 residues. Trimming took 3 bases from V and 1 from J, leaving 15 bases between them. Germline V lookup: CDR1 LGHNA, CDR2 YNFKEQ. CDR3 amino acids: CASSQQGSLSNTEAFF. The CDR3 nucleotides read TGTGCCAGCAGCCAGCAGGGGTCCCTATCGAACACTGAAGCTTTCTTT.